This T cell receptor (beta chain) was identified in a study of shared clonotypes between healthy human individuals. Turning to the study itself: Per donor, CD8 memory used one plate, CD8 naive used two, CD4 memory used three and CD4 naive used three. Study observations and caveats: The four-donor shared clonotypes exceeded non-shared clonotypes in generation probability, with non-shared ones scoring lower.

A remark on this clone: Its target is not known.

The trim removed 4 bases at V and 4 bases at J, leaving 7 bases unmatched. Germline V CDR1 and CDR2: SGDLS, YYNGEE. The CDR3 is 15 residues long. Clones were read by immunoSEQ multiplex PCR, and TCRdb kept only the in-frame ones, dropping some. Among around 2.5 million clones, under 95% were seen once, and the ten largest hold 0.35% to 0.45%. The source of this sequence is a man aged 18 to 29 in good health. Some clones in this sample may be carry-over from other donors' samples. The chain recombines TRBV9 with TRBJ2-5; 10 nucleotides match TRBD2. Sequenced: naive CD4+ T cells from PBMCs. The subset here: CD45RA+ positively selected. The CDR3 loop is CASSPPAGGAETQYF. In DNA, the CDR3 is TGTGCCAGCAGCCCCCCAGCGGGGGGGGCAGAGACCCAGTACTTC.